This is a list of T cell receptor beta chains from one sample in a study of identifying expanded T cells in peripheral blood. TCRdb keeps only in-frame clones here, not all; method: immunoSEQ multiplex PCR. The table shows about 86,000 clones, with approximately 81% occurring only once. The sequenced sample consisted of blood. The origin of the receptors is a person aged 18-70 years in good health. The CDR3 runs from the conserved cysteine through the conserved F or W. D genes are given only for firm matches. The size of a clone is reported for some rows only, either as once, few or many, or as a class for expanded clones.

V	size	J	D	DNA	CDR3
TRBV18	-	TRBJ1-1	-	TGTGCCAGCTCACCGAGCGTGGGTAGCACTGAAGCTTTCTTT	CASSPSVGSTEAFF
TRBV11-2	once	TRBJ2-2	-	TGTGCCAGCAGCTTAGTAGGGGTGTCCGGGGAGCTGTTTTTT	CASSLVGVSGELFF
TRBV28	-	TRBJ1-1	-	TGTGCCAGCACTAGGGCGGTAAGCAGTGGGGGAAACACTGAAGCTTTCTTT	CASTRAVSSGGNTEAFF
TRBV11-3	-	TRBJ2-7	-	TGTGCCAGCAGCTTAGGGGGTGGAGGGCCCTCCTACGAGCAGTACTTC	CASSLGGGGPSYEQYF
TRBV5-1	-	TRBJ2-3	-	TGCGCCAGCAGGGGGACACTATACACAGATACGCAGTATTTT	CASRGTLYTDTQYF
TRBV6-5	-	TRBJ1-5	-	TGTGCCAGCAGTTACGGTACGAATCAGCCCCAGCATTTT	CASSYGTNQPQHF
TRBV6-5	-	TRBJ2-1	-	TGTGCCAGCAGTTACGGGGGGGCCGATTACAATGAGCAGTTCTTC	CASSYGGADYNEQFF
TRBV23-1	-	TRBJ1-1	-	TGCGCCAGCAGTCAATCGGGGGGGACCGAAGCTTTCTTT	CASSQSGGTEAFF
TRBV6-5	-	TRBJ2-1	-	TGTGCCAGCAGTTACCGGGACCTAAATGAGCAGTTCTTC	CASSYRDLNEQFF
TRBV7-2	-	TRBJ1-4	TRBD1	TGTGCCAGCAGCCGAAACAGGGGGCCTAATGAAAAACTGTTTTTT	CASSRNRGPNEKLFF
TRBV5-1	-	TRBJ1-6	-	TGCGCCAGCAGTTTGCAACCACCGAGCTCCTATAATTCACCCCTCCACTTT	CASSLQPPSSYNSPLHF
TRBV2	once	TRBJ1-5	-	TGTGCCAGCAGGGAGGGAGGTATAGGCAATCAGCCCCAGCATTTT	CASREGGIGNQPQHF
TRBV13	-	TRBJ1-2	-	TGTGCCAGCAGCACACAACAGGGCCTCCTCTATGGCTACACCTTC	CASSTQQGLLYGYTF
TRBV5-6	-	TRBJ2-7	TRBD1	TGTGCCAGCAGCCGGGACAGCACGGGTGAGCAGTACTTC	CASSRDSTGEQYF
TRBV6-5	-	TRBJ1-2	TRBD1	TGTGCCAGCAGTTACGAAGGGGGCCATGGCTACACCTTC	CASSYEGGHGYTF
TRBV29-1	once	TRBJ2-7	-	TGCAGCGTTGCCGGGAGCTCCTACGAGCAGTACTTC	CSVAGSSYEQYF
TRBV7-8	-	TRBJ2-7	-	TGTGCCAGCAGCTATAGGAACAGGGGGGGCGAGCAGTACTTC	CASSYRNRGGEQYF
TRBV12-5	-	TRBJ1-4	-	TGTGCTAGTGGTTTGGAGGCGGCGGATAATGAAAAACTGTTTTTT	CASGLEAADNEKLFF
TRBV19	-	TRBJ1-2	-	TGTGCCAGTAGGGGGGAATCACCCCGCTATGGCTACACCTTC	CASRGESPRYGYTF
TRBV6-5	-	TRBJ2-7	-	TGTGCCAGCAGAGTGTCATTTCTAGCTCACTACGAGCAGTACTTC	CASRVSFLAHYEQYF
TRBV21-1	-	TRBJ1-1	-	TGTGCCAGCCCGACGACACAGGGTCTAAGGACTGAAGCTTTCTTT	CASPTTQGLRTEAFF
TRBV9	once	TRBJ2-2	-	TGTGCCAGCAGCGTTTGGGGAGGTAACACCGGGGAGCTGTTTTTT	CASSVWGGNTGELFF
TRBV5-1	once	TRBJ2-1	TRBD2	TGCGCCAGCAGCTTGTTCAGGCCTCGGGAGGAGGAGCAGTTCTTC	CASSLFRPREEEQFF
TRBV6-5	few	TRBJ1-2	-	TGTGCCAGCAGTCCGAGATACTACTTC	CASSPRYYF
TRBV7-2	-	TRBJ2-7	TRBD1	TGTGCCAGCAGCCTCACAGGGGTCGAGCAGTACTTC	CASSLTGVEQYF
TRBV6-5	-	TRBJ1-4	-	TGTGCCAGCAGTTACTACGGTGAAAAACTGTTTTTT	CASSYYGEKLFF
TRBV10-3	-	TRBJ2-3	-	TGTGCCAGCAGGCGAGCCGGGAGCACAGATACGCAGTATTTT	CASRRAGSTDTQYF
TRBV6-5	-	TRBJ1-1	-	TGTGCCACCCGGAGGGGAAACACTGAAGCTTTCTTT	CATRRGNTEAFF
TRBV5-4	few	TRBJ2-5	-	TGTGCCAGCAGCTTAGCCAGTTCCCGCAAGACGGAGACCCAGTACTTC	CASSLASSRKTETQYF
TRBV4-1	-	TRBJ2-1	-	TGCGCCAGCAGCCAGCCCGGAGGGGGTTACAATGAGCAGTTCTTC	CASSQPGGGYNEQFF
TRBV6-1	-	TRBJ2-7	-	TGTGCCAGCATATCGGGGGTATTCTACGAGCAGTACTTC	CASISGVFYEQYF
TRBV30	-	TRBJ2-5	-	TGTGCCTCCACGCCGCGGACCCCGGGCGTGGAGACCCAGTACTTC	CASTPRTPGVETQYF
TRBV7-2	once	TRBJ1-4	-	TGTGCCAGCAGCGCAAGACAGGCATCGGAAAAACTGTTTTTT	CASSARQASEKLFF
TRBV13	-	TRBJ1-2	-	TGTGCCAGCAGCTTGGCACAGGAGGTCGGTGGCTACACCTTC	CASSLAQEVGGYTF
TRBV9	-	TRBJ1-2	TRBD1	TGTGCCAGCAGCCCCACAGGGGGCGTTGGGGATTATGGCTACACCTTC	CASSPTGGVGDYGYTF
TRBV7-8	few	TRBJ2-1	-	TGTGCCAGCAGCTTAGGGTATGGGGGGTCCTACAATGAGCAGTTCTTC	CASSLGYGGSYNEQFF
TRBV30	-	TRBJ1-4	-	TGTGCCCTGACGGCTCCGGGACACCTTATAACTAATGAAAAACTGTTTTTT	CALTAPGHLITNEKLFF
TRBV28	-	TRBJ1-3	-	TGTGCCAGCAGTTCGGGGGCTTGGAGCTCTGGAAACACCATATATTTT	CASSSGAWSSGNTIYF
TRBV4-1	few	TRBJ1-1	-	TGCGCCAGCAGCCAGGTCCTCAGAGACGACACTGAAGCTTTCTTT	CASSQVLRDDTEAFF
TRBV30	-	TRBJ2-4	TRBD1	TGTGCCTGGACCCCATGGACAGGAAAAAACATTCAGTACTTC	CAWTPWTGKNIQYF
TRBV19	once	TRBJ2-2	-	TGTGCCAGTAGTATAGGAATTTTAGGAGGAATCGGGGAGCTGTTTTTT	CASSIGILGGIGELFF
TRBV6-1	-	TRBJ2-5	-	TGTGCCAGCAGTCCCCGACGGGAGACCCAGTACTTC	CASSPRRETQYF
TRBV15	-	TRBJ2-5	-	TGTGCCACCAGCCCAGGGTTCATTTCCCAAGAGACCCAGTACTTC	CATSPGFISQETQYF